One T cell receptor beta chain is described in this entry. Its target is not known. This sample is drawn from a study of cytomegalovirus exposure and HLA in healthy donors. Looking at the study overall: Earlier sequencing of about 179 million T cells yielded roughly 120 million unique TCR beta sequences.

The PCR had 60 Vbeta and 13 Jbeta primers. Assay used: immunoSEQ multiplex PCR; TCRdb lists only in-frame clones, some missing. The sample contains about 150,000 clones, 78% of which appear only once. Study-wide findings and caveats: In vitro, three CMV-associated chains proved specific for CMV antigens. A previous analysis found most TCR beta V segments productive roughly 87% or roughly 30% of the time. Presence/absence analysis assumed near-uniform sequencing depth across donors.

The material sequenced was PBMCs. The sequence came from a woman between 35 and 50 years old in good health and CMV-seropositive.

The CDR3 protein is CAWRDSNNSPLHF. The CDR3 nucleotides are TGTGCCTGGAGGGACAGCAATAATTCACCCCTCCACTTT. V usage is TRBV30 and J usage is TRBJ1-6; a possible D gene is TRBD1 (6 bases). Germline V lookup: CDR1 GTSNPN, CDR2 SVGIG (reference sequence). The CDR3 has 13 residues. The germline V and J ends were trimmed by 3 bases and 5 bases, with 8 bases remaining between them.